Below are 17 T cell receptor beta chains sequenced from a single sample in a study of blood T cell repertoires in COVID-19. Profiled with immunoSEQ multiplex PCR; TCRdb holds only in-frame clones, not every one. The repertoire includes 150,000 to 200,000 clones, about 90% of them detected once, and 9% to 10% sits in the top ten. Source material: PBMCs or T cells enriched from blood (not recorded which). The source is a woman aged 18-35 years who had recovered from COVID-19.

Only one count was recorded for this clone. The chain carries TRBV2 and TRBJ2-5, with a possible D match to TRBD1 (6 bases). This CDR3 is built from 14 residues. V lost 6 bases to trimming and J lost 2 bases, with 13 bases between them. Germline V lookup: CDR1 SNHLY, CDR2 FYNNEI. DNA for the CDR3: TGTGCCAGCAGGCTACAGACAGGTCAAGAGACCCAGTACTTC. Its protein is CASRLQTGQETQYF.

CDR3 protein: CAISEGGETQYF. The CDR3 nucleotides read TGTGCCATCAGTGAGGGCGGAGAGACCCAGTACTTC. The chain links TRBV10-3 to TRBJ2-5, with no clear D. The CDR3 runs to 12 residues. Per germline, CDR1 ENHRY and CDR2 SYGVKD. Deletions cut 2 bases from V and 4 bases from J, with 5 bases between.

The chain is built from TRBV4-2 and TRBJ2-7, with 8 nucleotides matching TRBD1. CDR1 and CDR2 (germline): LGHNA, YNFKEQ. The V and J ends lost 1 base and 2 bases, in that order; junction bases with no gene match: 4. CDR3 length: 15 amino acids. The CDR3 is CASSQAGQGAYEQYF. In nucleotides, the CDR3 is TGTGCCAGCAGCCAAGCTGGACAGGGTGCCTACGAGCAGTACTTC.

The chain combines TRBV5-1 with TRBJ2-1; 9 bases map to TRBD2. The CDR3 covers 14 residues. J lost 9 bases, V lost 4 bases, and 8 bases had no gene match. Per the germline V gene, CDR1 is SGHRS and CDR2 is YFSETQ. The DNA for the CDR3 is TGCGCCAGCAGCGGGCGGGAGGGGATTGGTGAGCAGTTCTTC. Translated, it gives CASSGREGIGEQFF.

The chain carries TRBV3-1 (or the pseudogene TRBV3-2) and TRBJ1-2; 8 bases match TRBD1. This CDR3 has 14 residues. Germline CDR1 is LGHDT and CDR2 is YNNKEL (reference sequence). Unmatched junction bases numbered 9, after V lost 4 bases and J lost 8 bases. The CDR3 DNA sequence: TGTGCCAGCAGCCGAGAGGACAGGGATAGCGGCTACACCTTC. Translated: CASSREDRDSGYTF.

The chain couples TRBV11-2 to TRBJ2-1; D is unresolved. Trimming pared 4 bases from V and 4 bases from J, leaving 5 bases between. Germline lookup yields CDR1 SGHAT and CDR2 FQNNGV. This CDR3 is 12 amino acids long. CDR3 residues: CASSYLYNEQFF. The CDR3 DNA reads as TGTGCCAGCAGCTATTTATACAATGAGCAGTTCTTC.

This chain connects TRBV18 to TRBJ2-3, with TRBD2 identical over 10 bases. The CDR3 loop spans 15 amino acids. CDR1 and CDR2 (germline): KGHSH, LQKENI. V lost 5 bases, J lost 5 bases, and 7 bases stayed unmatched. CDR3 amino acids: CASSSSGGAQDTQYF. CDR3 DNA: TGTGCCAGCTCATCAAGCGGGGGGGCCCAAGATACGCAGTATTTT.

The V call is TRBV30, the J call TRBJ2-7; D remains unclear. With 4 bases removed from V and 0 bases from J, the gap between germline ends came to 10 bases. The germline V gene encodes CDR1 GTSNPN and CDR2 SVGIG (reference sequence). The CDR3 consists of 13 residues. CDR3: CAWNGQSSYEQYF. The CDR3, as DNA: TGTGCCTGGAATGGGCAGAGCTCCTACGAGCAGTACTTC.

The CDR3 region has the DNA TGTGCCAGCAGTATGCCCGGGACAGGGATTCAGCCCCAGCATTTT. Protein sequence: CASSMPGTGIQPQHF. The chain couples TRBV28 to TRBJ1-5; 9 bases line up with TRBD1. The CDR3 extends over 15 amino acids. Unmatched junction bases numbered 8, after V lost 5 bases and J lost 6 bases. The V gene's germline CDR1 is MDHEN and CDR2 SYDVKM.

The rearrangement uses TRBV5-1 and TRBJ2-3, with TRBD2 matching over 11 bases. V shed 4 bases, J shed 2 bases, and the junction held 6 bases outside the gene matches. The CDR3 loop spans 16 amino acids. The germline gives CDR1 SGHRS, CDR2 YFSETQ. CDR3 DNA sequence: TGCGCCAGCAGCCTCCGGACTAGCGGGCACACAGATACGCAGTATTTT. Translating it yields CASSLRTSGHTDTQYF.

The V call is TRBV10-3, the J call TRBJ1-6; 8 bases agree with TRBD1. Trimming took 7 bases from V and 8 from J; bases not matched to a gene: 7. The V gene's germline CDR1 is ENHRY and CDR2 SYGVKD. The CDR3 totals 14 residues. The CDR3 is CAIMGQAEDSPLHF. CDR3 bases: TGTGCCATCATGGGACAGGCCGAGGATTCACCCCTCCACTTT.

This chain links TRBV4-3 with TRBJ1-5; D is unclear. V was shortened by 0 bases and J by 5 bases, with 14 bases between the two germline ends. Germline lookup yields CDR1 LGHNA and CDR2 YSLEER. There are 16 residues in the CDR3. The CDR3: CASSQDKSAVHQPQHF. The CDR3 DNA reads TGCGCCAGCAGCCAAGATAAATCGGCGGTTCATCAGCCCCAGCATTTT.

The V and J genes are TRBV28 and TRBJ2-2; perhaps TRBD1 as D (5 bases). Trimming shortened V by 3 bases and J by 2 bases, and 7 bases separated the two germline ends. The germline V gene encodes CDR1 MDHEN and CDR2 SYDVKM. The CDR3 is 14 amino acids. For the CDR3, the DNA is TGTGCCAGCAGTTTGGGGCCCAACACCGGGGAGCTGTTTTTT. Its protein product is CASSLGPNTGELFF.

V usage is TRBV29-1 and J usage is TRBJ1-1; TRBD1 might be the D (5 bases). The length of the CDR3 is 13 residues. V shed 6 bases and J shed 0 bases, with 11 bases lying between them. Per germline, CDR1 SQVTM and CDR2 ANQGSEA. CDR3 in amino acids: CSVADSLNTEAFF. In DNA form, the CDR3 reads TGCAGCGTCGCTGACAGCTTGAACACTGAAGCTTTCTTT.

The chain combines TRBV6-5 with TRBJ1-4; 7 nucleotides agree with TRBD1. V trimming: 8 bases; J trimming: 8 bases; junction bases outside the gene matches: 8. Germline CDR1 is MNHEY and CDR2 is SVGAGI. The CDR3 has 13 residues. CDR3 in DNA: TGTGCCAGCCTCCGGGACAGTACGGAAAAACTGTTTTTT. Residues: CASLRDSTEKLFF.

This rearrangement joins TRBV27 to TRBJ1-5, with TRBD1 matching 7 bases. Trimming took 10 bases from V and 3 from J; bases not matched to a gene: 15. The CDR3 has 16 residues. Looked up from germline, CDR1 is MNHEY and CDR2 is SMNVEV (reference sequence). DNA of the CDR3: TGTGCCACCTCCCCACTGGGACAGCTTGACAATCAGCCCCAGCATTTT. Its protein product is CATSPLGQLDNQPQHF.

V gene TRBV10-3 combines with J gene TRBJ1-5; 7 bases are a match to TRBD1. CDR1 and CDR2 (germline): ENHRY, SYGVKD. With V trimmed by 10 bases and J by 5 bases, 8 bases remained unmatched. This CDR3 contains 13 residues. This CDR3 reads CATKQGFDQPQHF. The CDR3 DNA reads as TGTGCCACCAAACAGGGGTTCGATCAGCCCCAGCATTTT.